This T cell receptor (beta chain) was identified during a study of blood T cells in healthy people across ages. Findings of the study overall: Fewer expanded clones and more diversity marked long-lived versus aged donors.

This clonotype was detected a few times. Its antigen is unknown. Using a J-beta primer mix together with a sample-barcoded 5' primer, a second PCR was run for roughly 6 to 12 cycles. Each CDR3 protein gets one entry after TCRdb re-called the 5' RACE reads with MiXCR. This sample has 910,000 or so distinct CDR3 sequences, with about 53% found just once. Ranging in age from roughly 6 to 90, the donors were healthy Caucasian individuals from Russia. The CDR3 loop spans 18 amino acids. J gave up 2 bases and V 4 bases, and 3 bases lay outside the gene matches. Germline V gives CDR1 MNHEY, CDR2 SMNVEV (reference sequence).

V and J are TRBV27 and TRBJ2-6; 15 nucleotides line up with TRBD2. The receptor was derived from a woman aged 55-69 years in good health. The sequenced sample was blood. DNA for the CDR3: TGTGCCAGCAGTTGGGGACTAGCGGGAGGACCTGGGGCCAACGTCCTGACTTTC. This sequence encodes CASSWGLAGGPGANVLTF.